This T cell receptor beta chain originates from a study of cytomegalovirus exposure and HLA in healthy donors. General study results and limits: A few CMV-associated chains were confirmed in vitro to be specific for CMV antigens. Analysis was performed later, and it showed HLA-associated TCR beta chains to be more clonally expanded than equally common others. HLA allele associations emerged for about 16,000 TCR beta sequences in a later analysis, at 0.05 false discovery rate.

The CDR3 is made up of 12 amino acids. Trimming shortened V by 5 bases and J by 5 bases, and 9 bases separated the two germline ends. Germline assignment: CDR1 KGHSH and CDR2 LQKENI. As for this clone: Its antigen is unidentified.

This PCR relied on a set of 60 Vbeta primers and 13 Jbeta primers. Generated by immunoSEQ multiplex PCR, the TCRdb table keeps only in-frame clones and is missing some. Of about 160,000 clones listed, more than 75% are singletons. The chain carries TRBV18 and TRBJ1-2; D not certain. This clonotype was obtained from a girl aged 5-17 years in good health and CMV-seropositive. Material for sequencing was PBMCs. DNA for the CDR3: TGTGCCAGCTCAGAACAGCAGTATGGCTACACCTTC. Translating gives CASSEQQYGYTF. Full variable domain (outside the CDR3, taken from reference TRBV18 and TRBJ1-2): NAGVMQNPRHLVRRRGQEARLRCSPMKGHSHVYWYRQLPEEGLKFMVYLQKENIIDESGMPKERFSAEFPKEGPSILRIQQVVRGDSAAYFCASSEQQYGYTFGSGTRLTVV.